The 14 T cell receptor beta chains in this list originate from one sample, sequenced in a study of early T cells in non-severe SARS-CoV-2 infection. TCRdb called the 5' RACE reads again in MiXCR, with one record for every CDR3 protein. The table shows around 50,000 distinct CDR3 sequences, with around 5.6% occurring only once. Sequencing was performed on whole blood. The receptors here all came from an adult who was a healthcare worker with PCR-confirmed SARS-CoV-2 infection or an uninfected control (not recorded which).

This clonotype showed up many times. The CDR3 region has the DNA TGTGCCAGCAGCCCATGGGGGGCGCGTAACGAGCAGTACTTC. It specifies CASSPWGARNEQYF. The genes are TRBV3-1 and TRBJ2-7; D possibly uses TRBD1 or TRBD2 (6 bases each). In germline, CDR1 is LGHDT, CDR2 YNNKEL (reference sequence). The CDR3 extends over 14 amino acids. Trimming took 4 bases from V and 5 from J, leaving 15 bases between them.

Many counts were recorded for this clonotype. The chain employs TRBV7-8 and TRBJ1-4; TRBD1 might be the D (6 bases). V was pared by 5 bases and J by 10 bases, with 23 bases between. This CDR3 comprises 16 residues. The germline V gene encodes CDR1 SGHVS and CDR2 FQNEAQ. The CDR3 reads CASSLKGGVGGGKLFF. For the CDR3, the DNA is TGTGCCAGCAGCCTCAAGGGGGGGGTCGGAGGTGGAAAACTGTTTTTT.

The table lists this clonotype with many counts. The chain uses TRBV2 and TRBJ1-2; D is unclear. The CDR3 runs to 14 residues. V lost 3 bases and J 4 bases, leaving 12 bases between the germline ends. Germline V gene sequence: CDR1 SNHLY, CDR2 FYNNEI. The CDR3 region has the DNA TGTGCCAGCAGTGATGCTGCTTTGGGCTATGGCTACACCTTC. This translates into CASSDAALGYGYTF.

This chain links TRBV11-2 with TRBJ2-2; 7 bases align to TRBD1. V shed 5 bases, J shed 6 bases, and the junction held 6 bases outside the gene matches. CDR1 and CDR2 from the germline V gene are SGHAT and FQNNGV. The CDR3 length is 14 residues. This chain's CDR3 is CASSRKQGAGELFF. The CDR3 DNA follows: TGTGCCAGCAGCCGAAAGCAGGGGGCCGGGGAGCTGTTTTTT.

This clonotype was seen a few times. CDR3 sequence: CASSLQGVNTEAFF. CDR3 nucleotides: TGTGCCAGCAGCTTGCAGGGGGTGAACACTGAAGCTTTCTTT. The J gene is TRBJ1-1, the V gene TRBV5-4, with 7 positions matching TRBD1. The CDR3 is made up of 14 amino acids. Germline CDR1 and CDR2: SGHNT and YYREEE (reference sequence). The junction had 0 bases not matched to a gene; V was cut back by 1 base and J by 0 bases. The whole variable domain, remainder taken from reference TRBV5-4 and TRBJ1-1, is ETGVTQSPTHLIKTRGQQVTLRCSSQSGHNTVSWYQQALGQGPQFIFQYYREEENGRGNFPPRFSGLQFPNYSSELNVNALELDDSALYLCASSLQGVNTEAFFGQGTRLTVV.

J is TRBJ2-6 and V is TRBV5-1; TRBD1 aligns across 9 bases. Per germline, CDR1 SGHRS and CDR2 YFSETQ. The V segment lost 2 bases and the J segment 0 bases; nucleotides outside the gene matches: 9. This CDR3 is built from 19 residues. The CDR3 here is CASSLSGGQGNSGANVLTF. As DNA, the CDR3 is TGCGCCAGCAGCTTAAGTGGGGGACAGGGAAACTCTGGGGCCAACGTCCTGACTTTC.

This clonotype was seen repeatedly, ten times or more. The chain combines TRBV25-1 with TRBJ2-6; D is ambiguous. From germline, CDR1 is MGHDK and CDR2 SYGVNS. Between the trimmed V and J ends, which lost 2 bases and 12 bases, there was a span of 11 bases. This CDR3 comprises 13 residues. CDR3: CASSETSTFVLTF. The CDR3 nucleotides read TGTGCCAGCAGTGAAACGAGTACGTTCGTCCTGACTTTC.

This clonotype appeared many times. The CDR3 reads CSASKIGAYEQYF. Here the CDR3 DNA reads TGCAGTGCTAGTAAGATAGGGGCCTACGAGCAGTACTTC. The chain is built from TRBV20-1 and TRBJ2-7; tentative D call: TRBD1 (5 bases). CDR3 length: 13 residues. V dropped 3 bases and J dropped 2 bases, with 11 bases sitting between them. In germline, CDR1 is DFQATT, CDR2 SNEGSKA (reference sequence).

The CDR3 coding sequence is TGTGCCAGCAGCTCCCCAGTGAGGAATGAGCAGTTCTTC. It is translated as CASSSPVRNEQFF. The gene calls are TRBV7-2 and TRBJ2-1; D gene uncertain. The CDR3 covers 13 residues. The germline V and J ends were trimmed by 4 bases and 7 bases, with 11 bases remaining between them. In germline, CDR1 is SGHTA, CDR2 FQGNSA.

There are a few counts of this clonotype. The chain combines TRBV10-3 with TRBJ2-3, with D possibly TRBD2 on 7 matching bases. The V gene lost 10 bases and the J gene lost 5 bases, with 19 bases spanning the gap. The germline gives CDR1 ENHRY, CDR2 SYGVKD. This CDR3 has 14 amino acids. This CDR3 is CASTGGADGDTQYF. The CDR3 nucleotides read TGTGCCAGCACGGGGGGCGCGGACGGAGATACGCAGTATTTT.

This clonotype has a handful of counts. J is TRBJ2-5 and V is TRBV7-2; a possible D gene is TRBD2 (5 bases). Between the trimmed V and J ends, which lost 5 bases and 2 bases, there was a span of 15 bases. Germline V gene lookup returns CDR1 SGHTA and CDR2 FQGNSA. CDR3 length equals 15 residues. The CDR3: CASSVTGRTQETQYF. CDR3 DNA: TGTGCCAGCAGCGTCACGGGGAGAACACAAGAGACCCAGTACTTC.

This clonotype was counted many times. The V call is TRBV5-1, the J call TRBJ2-5; D not resolved. Trimming removed 3 bases from V and 5 bases from J, with 20 bases in between. The CDR3 consists of 16 residues. From germline, CDR1 is SGHRS and CDR2 YFSETQ. CDR3 region: CASSSDLLGLGETQYF. The CDR3 DNA is TGCGCCAGCAGCTCAGATCTCCTAGGCTTGGGGGAGACCCAGTACTTC.

The rearrangement uses TRBV7-2 and TRBJ2-5; D is uncertain. V was cut by 5 bases and J by 1 base, with 8 bases left in between. The CDR3 totals 13 residues. CDR1 is SGHTA, CDR2 FQGNSA, per germline. The DNA for the CDR3 is TGTGCCAGCAGCCCTCGGATCCAAGAGACCCAGTACTTC. Protein product: CASSPRIQETQYF.

This clonotype was observed many times. The chain employs TRBV9 and TRBJ2-1, with TRBD2 matching over 9 bases. With V trimmed by 3 bases and J by 7 bases, 11 bases remained unmatched. The CDR3 extends over 16 amino acids. The germline V gene encodes CDR1 SGDLS and CDR2 YYNGEE. CDR3 protein: CASSDRSSGGFNEQFF. As DNA, the CDR3 is TGTGCCAGCAGCGACAGATCCAGCGGGGGGTTTAATGAGCAGTTCTTC.